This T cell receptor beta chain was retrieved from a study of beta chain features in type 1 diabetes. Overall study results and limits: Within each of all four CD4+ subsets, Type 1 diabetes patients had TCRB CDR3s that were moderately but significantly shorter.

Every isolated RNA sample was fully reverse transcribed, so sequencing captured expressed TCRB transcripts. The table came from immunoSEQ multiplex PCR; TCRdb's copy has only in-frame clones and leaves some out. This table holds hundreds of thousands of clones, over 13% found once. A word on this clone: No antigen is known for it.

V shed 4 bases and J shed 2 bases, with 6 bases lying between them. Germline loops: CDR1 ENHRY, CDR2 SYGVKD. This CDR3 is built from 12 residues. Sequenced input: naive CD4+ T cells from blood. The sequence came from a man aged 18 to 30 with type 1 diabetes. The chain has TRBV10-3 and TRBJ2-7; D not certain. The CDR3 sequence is CAISGGTYEQYF. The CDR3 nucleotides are TGTGCCATCAGTGGAGGAACCTACGAGCAGTACTTC.